Each of the 22 T cell receptor beta chains below was sequenced from the same sample in a study of cytomegalovirus exposure and HLA in healthy donors. Vbeta (60) and Jbeta (13) primers were used in the PCR. Here immunoSEQ multiplex PCR was the method, and the copy in TCRdb shows in-frame clones only, minus some. The sample records around 70,000 clones, 72% being singletons. Material: PBMCs. All receptors derive from a middle-aged woman in good health and CMV-seropositive.

This clone was observed a few times. The V gene is TRBV10-3, the J gene TRBJ2-1; D is uncertain. Between the trimmed V and J ends, which lost 3 bases and 9 bases, there was a span of 15 bases. Looked up from germline, CDR1 is ENHRY and CDR2 is SYGVKD. The CDR3 consists of 14 residues. Here the CDR3 reads CAISEATPWPEQFF. CDR3 DNA sequence: TGTGCCATCAGTGAAGCGACCCCCTGGCCTGAGCAGTTCTTC.

CDR3 coding DNA: TGTGCCAGCAGGGAACTAAGCTCCTACAATGAGCAGTTCTTC. Amino acid sequence: CASRELSSYNEQFF. The rearrangement joins TRBV6-5 to TRBJ2-1, with D hard to call. The CDR3 is 14 amino acids. From germline, CDR1 is MNHEY and CDR2 SVGAGI. The V gene lost 6 bases and the J gene lost 0 bases, with 9 bases spanning the gap.

The chain has TRBV18 and TRBJ2-3; D gene uncertain. The CDR3 has 15 amino acids. Germline lookup yields CDR1 KGHSH and CDR2 LQKENI. V lost 1 base to trimming and J lost 2 bases, with 10 bases between them. As DNA, the CDR3 is TGTGCCAGCTCACCACTTTCAGGTACCACAGATACGCAGTATTTT. Translation: CASSPLSGTTDTQYF.

The rearrangement uses TRBV6-5 and TRBJ1-2, with 7 bases lining up with TRBD1. This CDR3 is built from 13 residues. The junction had 7 bases not matched to a gene; V was cut back by 5 bases and J by 7 bases. Per germline, CDR1 MNHEY and CDR2 SVGAGI. The CDR3 sequence: CASSRTGVGGYTF. CDR3 DNA sequence: TGTGCCAGCAGTCGTACAGGGGTTGGTGGCTACACCTTC.

The chain uses TRBV4-1 and TRBJ1-6; D may be TRBD1 (6 bases). Germline V lookup: CDR1 MGHRA, CDR2 YSYEKL. Deletions cut 3 bases from V and 11 bases from J, with 17 bases between. The CDR3 extends over 15 amino acids. The CDR3 sequence: CASSQETGIGTPLHF. CDR3 in DNA: TGCGCCAGCAGCCAGGAAACAGGGATAGGTACACCCCTCCACTTT.

On this clone itself: Germline is not matched at one junction end, which may reflect a read error. The V and J genes are TRBV4-1 and TRBJ1-5, with 8 bases identical to TRBD1. The CDR3 has 18 residues. Germline values: CDR1 MGHRA, CDR2 YSYEKL. The CDR3 nucleotides read TGCGCCAGCAGCCAAGGGGTTCCTACAGGGGGAGGAAATCAGCCCCAGAATTTT. It translates to CASSQGVPTGGGNQPQNF.

The rearrangement joins TRBV2 to TRBJ2-5, with 10 nucleotides matching TRBD1. The end of the DNA fits TRBJ2-7 better, so the J call may be wrong. Germline-derived CDR1 and CDR2 are SNHLY and FYNNEI. The CDR3 totals 16 residues. As DNA, the CDR3 is TGTGCCAGCAGTGGAGGGACAGGGGCCCTCTCCTACGAGCAGTACTTC. Amino acids: CASSGGTGALSYEQYF.

This clone showed up just a few times. The V call is TRBV10-3, the J call TRBJ2-7; TRBD1 agrees at 7 bases. V shed 10 bases and J 3 bases; nucleotides not matched to a gene: 3. The CDR3 length is 11 residues. CDR1 and CDR2 from the germline V gene are ENHRY and SYGVKD. The CDR3 reads CATGDSYEQYF. CDR3 bases: TGTGCCACAGGGGACAGCTACGAGCAGTACTTC.

This sequence joins TRBV21-1 and TRBJ2-7; the table assigns TRBD2, which was not confirmed against the DNA. TRBV21-1 is labeled a pseudogene. CDR3 length: 15 residues. CDR3 protein: CASSKVRAQAYEQYF. The CDR3 nucleotides read TGTGCCAGCAGCAAAGTGAGGGCGCAGGCCTACGAGCAGTACTTC.

This chain joins TRBV29-1 and TRBJ2-5; D gene unclear. The germline V and J ends were trimmed by 3 bases and 1 base, with 6 bases remaining between them. Germline values: CDR1 SQVTM, CDR2 ANQGSEA. This CDR3 has 12 amino acids. The CDR3 DNA is TGCAGCGTTGACAGGATCCAAGAGACCCAGTACTTC. Amino acids: CSVDRIQETQYF.

The genes are TRBV5-1 and TRBJ1-1, with TRBD1 matching 9 bases. This CDR3 spans 15 amino acids. Germline trimming cut 3 bases from V and 2 bases from J; bases unmatched to any gene: 5. Germline assignment: CDR1 SGHRS and CDR2 YFSETQ. The chain's CDR3 is CASSSPGQGNTEAFF. The DNA for the CDR3 is TGCGCCAGCAGCTCGCCGGGACAGGGTAACACTGAAGCTTTCTTT. Variable domain in full (rest from reference TRBV5-1 and TRBJ1-1): KAGVTQTPRYLIKTRGQQVTLSCSPISGHRSVSWYQQTPGQGLQFLFEYFSETQRNKGNFPGRFSGRQFSNSRSEMNVSTLELGDSALYLCASSSPGQGNTEAFFGQGTRLTVV.

The CDR3 is CATRTGDLYNEQFF. For the CDR3, the DNA is TGTGCCACTCGAACGGGGGATCTATACAATGAGCAGTTCTTC. V gene TRBV27 combines with J gene TRBJ2-1; possibly TRBD2 for D (6 bases). Germline V gives CDR1 MNHEY, CDR2 SMNVEV (reference sequence). Trimming shortened V by 10 bases and J by 4 bases, and 17 bases separated the two germline ends. The CDR3 covers 14 residues.

V gene TRBV5-6 combines with J gene TRBJ2-7; D might be TRBD2 (5 bases). Deletions cut 1 base from V and 4 bases from J, with 12 bases between. Per the germline V gene, CDR1 is SGHDT and CDR2 is YYEEEE. The CDR3 has 14 amino acids. The CDR3 is CASSLRGPLYEQYF. The DNA for the CDR3 is TGTGCCAGCAGCTTGCGAGGGCCGCTTTACGAGCAGTACTTC.

CDR3: CASSEVLVQLLGTEAFF. Here the CDR3 DNA reads TGTGCCAGCAGTGAAGTCTTAGTACAGCTCCTGGGCACTGAAGCTTTCTTT. The chain links TRBV6-1 to TRBJ1-1; D is uncertain. Trimming left V 1 base short and J 4 bases short, with 19 bases between. Germline V gene data show CDR1 as MNHNS and CDR2 as SASEGT. This CDR3 contains 17 residues.

This chain uses TRBV6-6 with TRBJ2-7; 8 positions match TRBD2. The ends lost 1 base at V and 7 bases at J; junction bases unmatched: 6. This CDR3 comprises 14 residues. Germline-derived CDR1 and CDR2 are MNHNY and SVGAGI (reference sequence). The CDR3 protein is CASSYYGLAGEQYF. The CDR3 DNA reads TGTGCCAGCAGTTACTACGGACTAGCTGGGGAGCAGTACTTC.

This clone was counted a single time. V is TRBV6-1 and J is TRBJ2-3, with TRBD2 as a possible D gene (6 bases). CDR1 MNHNS and CDR2 SASEGT come from the germline V gene. The CDR3 is 14 residues long. V was shortened by 7 bases and J by 9 bases, with 20 bases between the two germline ends. CDR3 region: CASMTSPDGGTQYF. CDR3 in DNA: TGTGCCAGCATGACTTCCCCGGACGGGGGAACGCAGTATTTT.

The chain joins TRBV29-1 to TRBJ2-1; TRBD2 matches 9 bases. V lost 4 bases, J lost 8 bases, and 12 bases stayed unmatched. CDR1 and CDR2 (germline): SQVTM, ANQGSEA. The CDR3 length is 15 residues. In DNA form, the CDR3 reads TGCAGCGTTGTTTATGGTGGCGGGGGGGCGGATGAGCAGTTCTTC. Translation: CSVVYGGGGADEQFF.

CDR3 sequence reads: CASCQGAVQYF. CDR3 DNA sequence: TGTGCCTCTTGTCAGGGGGCAGTGCAGTACTTC. The gene calls are TRBV19 and TRBJ2-7; TRBD1 agrees at 8 bases. This CDR3 comprises 11 residues. From germline, CDR1 is LNHDA and CDR2 SQIVND (reference sequence). V lost 11 bases and J lost 9; bases outside the gene matches: 9.

A few counts support this clone. DNA for the CDR3: TGTGCCAGTGCTATCCGGACAGACTATGGCTACACCTTC. Protein: CASAIRTDYGYTF. V is TRBV19 and J is TRBJ1-2; maybe TRBD1 (6 bases). Germline V CDR1 and CDR2: LNHDA, SQIVND (reference sequence). Between the trimmed V and J ends, which lost 8 bases and 3 bases, there was a span of 13 bases. The CDR3 length is 13 residues. The full variable domain, its missing parts supplied by reference TRBV19 and TRBJ1-2, is DGGITQSPKYLFRKEGQNVTLSCEQNLNHDAMYWYRQDPGQGLRLIYYSQIVNDFQKGDIAEGYSVSREKKESFPLTVTSAQKNPTAFYLCASAIRTDYGYTFGSGTRLTVV.

The chain recombines TRBV5-5 with TRBJ1-2; 7 positions match TRBD1. The CDR3 contains 13 residues. CDR1 is SGHKS, CDR2 YYEKEE, per germline (reference sequence). The junction had 3 bases not matched to a gene; V was cut back by 4 bases and J by 3 bases. CDR3 nucleotide sequence: TGTGCCAGCAGCGGAACAGGGGACTATGGCTACACCTTC. Its translation: CASSGTGDYGYTF.

The chain joins TRBV2 to TRBJ2-1, with TRBD2 matching 7 bases. Per the germline V gene, CDR1 is SNHLY and CDR2 is FYNNEI. The CDR3 is made up of 14 amino acids. The J segment lost 3 bases and the V segment lost 2 bases, leaving 1 base of the junction unmatched. CDR3 DNA sequence: TGTGCCAGCAGTGAAAGCGGGAACTACAATGAGCAGTTCTTC. Translation gives CASSESGNYNEQFF. The full variable domain, its missing parts supplied by reference TRBV2 and TRBJ2-1, is EPEVTQTPSHQVTQMGQEVILRCVPISNHLYFYWYRQILGQKVEFLVSFYNNEISEKSEIFDDQFSVERPDGSNFTLKIRSTKLEDSAMYFCASSESGNYNEQFFGPGTRLTVL.

The J gene is TRBJ2-7, the V gene TRBV5-8; 12 nucleotides match TRBD2. The CDR3 length is 15 residues. Losses at the gene ends were 4 bases for V and 3 bases for J; bases not matched to a gene: 5. Germline V gene sequence: CDR1 SGHTS, CDR2 YDEGEE. The CDR3 region has the DNA TGTGCCAGCAGCCCAAGGACTAGCGGGGTCTACGAGCAGTACTTC. Protein: CASSPRTSGVYEQYF.